These 25 T cell receptor beta chains originate from one sample sequenced in a study of sequential checkpoint blockade in melanoma. The treatment was: randomized to nivolumab then ipilimumab (arm A) or the reverse (arm B). The protocol was immunoSEQ multiplex PCR, while the TCRdb copy is restricted to in-frame clones and leaves out a portion. Of around 19,000 clones in the sample, more than 65% are singletons; the top ten hold roughly 5%. The sample here was tumor tissue (inferred from file names), taken from a patient given nivolumab and ipilimumab in sequence. Receptor source: a human donor with melanoma.

Judged by abundance, this clone is medium-sized (0.01 to 0.1%). The rearrangement links TRBV11-3 to TRBJ2-7; 7 positions match TRBD2. The CDR3 runs to 15 residues. With 1 base clipped from V and 8 bases from J, the junction kept 11 bases outside the gene matches. Germline loops: CDR1 SGHNT, CDR2 YENEEA. CDR3 sequence: CASSLGLADDLQQYF. CDR3 in DNA: TGTGCCAGCAGCTTAGGGCTAGCGGACGATCTTCAGCAGTACTTC. The full variable domain, with the rest looked up from reference TRBV11-3 and TRBJ2-7, is EAGVVQSPRYKIIEKKQPVAFWCNPISGHNTLYWYLQNLGQGPELLIRYENEEAVDDSQLPKDRFSAERLKGVDSTLKIQPAELGDSAVYLCASSLGLADDLQQYFGPGTRLTVT.

This clone was seen a few times. The J gene is TRBJ2-1, the V gene TRBV11-3, with 10 positions matching TRBD2. The CDR3 contains 14 residues. The V gene's germline CDR1 is SGHNT and CDR2 YENEEA. V lost 3 bases, J lost 4 bases, and 0 bases stayed unmatched. As DNA, the CDR3 is TGTGCCAGCAGCTTGACTAGCGGGTACAATGAGCAGTTCTTC. The encoded protein is CASSLTSGYNEQFF.

In its sample, this clone was seen a few times. The chain joins TRBV19 to TRBJ1-5; D ambiguous. V was cut by 5 bases and J by 7 bases, with 12 bases left in between. Germline V gives CDR1 LNHDA, CDR2 SQIVND (reference sequence). This CDR3 region has 13 residues. The CDR3 protein is CASSASVVQPQHF. The CDR3 DNA reads TGTGCCAGTAGTGCCAGTGTAGTCCAGCCCCAGCATTTT.

The V gene is TRBV23-1, the J gene TRBJ2-3; D is possibly TRBD1 (5 bases). TRBV23-1 belongs to the ORF category, with a function that is uncertain. The germline V and J ends were trimmed by 6 bases and 2 bases, with 9 bases remaining between them. The CDR3 covers 13 residues. The CDR3 region has the DNA TGCGCCAGCAGCTCGGACATCACAGATACGCAGTATTTT. Amino acids: CASSSDITDTQYF.

V is TRBV4-1 and J is TRBJ1-2; D perhaps matches TRBD1 (5 bases). The germline V gene encodes CDR1 MGHRA and CDR2 YSYEKL. V was pared by 0 bases and J by 3 bases, with 11 bases between. This CDR3 comprises 15 residues. Here the CDR3 DNA reads TGCGCCAGCAGCCAAGATATTTGGGGCGACTATGGCTACACCTTC. It specifies CASSQDIWGDYGYTF.

The V and J genes are TRBV11-1 and TRBJ2-7; D is uncertain. Germline assignment: CDR1 SGHAT and CDR2 FQDESV (reference sequence). V was cut by 5 bases and J by 1 base, with 18 bases left in between. The CDR3 covers 16 residues. The CDR3 loop is CASSPLGPGASYEQYF. The CDR3 coding sequence is TGTGCCAGCAGCCCCCTGGGCCCCGGAGCATCCTACGAGCAGTACTTC.

This chain connects TRBV19 to TRBJ1-6, with D uncertain. The CDR3 is 13 amino acids. Looked up from germline, CDR1 is LNHDA and CDR2 is SQIVND (reference sequence). V was cut by 9 bases and J by 10 bases, with 16 bases left in between. CDR3 region: CASRYGSQSPLHF. CDR3 DNA sequence: TGTGCCAGCAGGTACGGGAGCCAATCACCCCTCCACTTT.

V is TRBV14 and J is TRBJ2-1, with 8 bases that match TRBD2. This CDR3 has 14 amino acids. Trimming cost V 8 bases and J 3 bases; bases outside gene matches: 6. Germline V CDR1 and CDR2: SGHDN, FVKESK. The CDR3 loop is CASSPGGGYNEQFF. The CDR3 DNA reads TGTGCCAGCTCACCCGGGGGGGGCTACAATGAGCAGTTCTTC. The whole variable domain, remainder taken from reference TRBV14 and TRBJ2-1, is EAGVTQFPSHSVIEKGQTVTLRCDPISGHDNLYWYRRVMGKEIKFLLHFVKESKQDESGMPNNRFLAERTGGTYSTLKVQPAELEDSGVYFCASSPGGGYNEQFFGPGTRLTVL.

This chain uses TRBV6-8 with TRBJ1-5; tentatively, D is TRBD1 (5 bases). Germline CDR1 MNHGY, CDR2 SAAAGT. V lost 10 bases to trimming and J lost 5 bases, with 15 bases between them. The CDR3 has 13 residues. CDR3: CATRDGGYQPQHF. The CDR3 coding sequence is TGTGCCACCCGGGACGGAGGCTATCAGCCCCAGCATTTT.

V usage is TRBV30 and J usage is TRBJ2-1; D is unresolved. The CDR3 has 15 residues. Germline V lookup: CDR1 GTSNPN, CDR2 SVGIG (reference sequence). V was clipped by 5 bases and J by 1 base, with 15 bases between them. The CDR3 region has the DNA TGTGCCTGGGTCAGCTTTGCTTTATCCTACAATGAGCAGTTCTTC. Its protein is CAWVSFALSYNEQFF. The full variable domain, with the rest looked up from reference TRBV30 and TRBJ2-1, is SQTIHQWPATLVQPVGSPLSLECTVEGTSNPNLYWYRQAAGRGLQLLFYSVGIGQISSEVPQNLSASRPQDRQFILSSKKLLLSDSGFYLCAWVSFALSYNEQFFGPGTRLTVL.

This chain links TRBV6-7 with TRBJ1-4; D gene unclear. TRBV6-7 counts as an open reading frame of uncertain function. V lost 5 bases and J 0 bases, leaving 10 bases between the germline ends. The CDR3 totals 15 residues. The CDR3 sequence: CASSALRPTNEKLFF. CDR3 DNA: TGTGCCAGCAGTGCCCTTAGACCAACTAATGAAAAACTGTTTTTT.

The V and J genes are TRBV10-2 and TRBJ2-2, with D maybe TRBD2 (5 bases). Trimming left V 3 bases short and J 6 bases short, with 8 bases between. The CDR3 consists of 13 residues. From germline, CDR1 is WSHSY and CDR2 SAAADI. The CDR3, as DNA: TGCGCCAGCAGTGAAACGGGGTCCGGGGAGCTGTTTTTT. Its translation is CASSETGSGELFF.

In its sample, this clone was seen a few times. The rearrangement joins TRBV7-7 to TRBJ2-7, with 9 bases lining up with TRBD1. Germline V CDR1 and CDR2: SSHAT, FNYEAQ (reference sequence). With V trimmed by 0 bases and J by 3 bases, 3 bases remained unmatched. CDR3 length: 15 amino acids. The CDR3 DNA reads as TGTGCCAGCAGCTTAGCGGGACAGGGAATCTACGAGCAGTACTTC. Translation gives CASSLAGQGIYEQYF.

This clone was detected only once. CDR3 bases: TGTGCCAGCAGCTCCGCTAGGGAATCCTACAATGAGCAGTTCTTC. Protein: CASSSARESYNEQFF. This sequence joins TRBV7-6 and TRBJ2-1; no clear D gene. Trimming left V 4 bases short and J 1 base short, with 11 bases between. CDR1 and CDR2 from the germline V gene are SGHVS and FNYEAQ. The length of the CDR3 is 15 residues.

The rearrangement uses TRBV29-1 and TRBJ1-1; D remains ambiguous. The CDR3 length is 13 residues. Germline V gene data show CDR1 as SQVTM and CDR2 as ANQGSEA. Trimming shortened V by 4 bases and J by 0 bases, and 9 bases separated the two germline ends. The CDR3 sequence is CSVVTTLNTEAFF. The CDR3 DNA is TGCAGCGTTGTAACAACTTTGAACACTGAAGCTTTCTTT. The complete variable domain, with remaining parts taken from reference TRBV29-1 and TRBJ1-1, reads SAVISQKPSRDICQRGTSLTIQCQVDSQVTMMFWYRQQPGQSLTLIATANQGSEATYESGFVIDKFPISRPNLTFSTLTVSNMSPEDSSIYLCSVVTTLNTEAFFGQGTRLTVV.

The V gene is TRBV6-8, the J gene TRBJ1-1; 10 nucleotides match TRBD1. Germline CDR1 MNHGY, CDR2 SAAAGT. Trimming took 10 bases from V and 1 from J; bases not matched to a gene: 12. The CDR3 extends over 16 amino acids. The CDR3 sequence: CATQRWTGGRNTEAFF. In DNA, the CDR3 is TGTGCCACTCAACGATGGACAGGGGGGCGGAACACTGAAGCTTTCTTT.

The chain links TRBV29-1 to TRBJ1-1, with 8 bases matching TRBD1. This CDR3 is built from 13 residues. V shed 6 bases, J shed 5 bases, and the junction held 8 bases outside the gene matches. Germline CDR1 and CDR2: SQVTM and ANQGSEA. The CDR3 nucleotides are TGCAGCGTGGTGACAGGGGCGGGAACTGAAGCTTTCTTT. Translated, it gives CSVVTGAGTEAFF.

The CDR3 region has the DNA TGTGCCAGCAGCTTAGAGTCAGGGGGCGGACAAGAGACCCAGTACTTC. It is translated as CASSLESGGGQETQYF. V is TRBV11-3 and J is TRBJ2-5; 8 bases align to TRBD1. Per germline, CDR1 SGHNT and CDR2 YENEEA. The J segment lost 2 bases and the V segment lost 0 bases, leaving 5 bases of the junction unmatched. The CDR3 totals 16 residues.

This clone showed up just a few times. The chain carries TRBV19 and TRBJ2-2, with a possible D match to TRBD1 (5 bases). Per germline, CDR1 LNHDA and CDR2 SQIVND (reference sequence). CDR3 length: 13 amino acids. V was trimmed by 11 bases and J by 0 bases, leaving 10 bases between them. CDR3 DNA sequence: TGTGCCGCGACAGATGCGAACACCGGGGAGCTGTTTTTT. This sequence encodes CAATDANTGELFF.

The chain recombines TRBV15 with TRBJ2-1, with 8 bases matching TRBD2. Germline V CDR1 and CDR2: LNHNV, YYDKDF (reference sequence). Losses at the gene ends were 4 bases for V and 3 bases for J; bases not matched to a gene: 5. The CDR3 has 15 residues. The CDR3, as DNA: TGTGCCACCAGCACTAAAGCGGGAGACTACAATGAGCAGTTCTTC. Amino acids: CATSTKAGDYNEQFF. The variable domain in full, completed from reference TRBV15 and TRBJ2-1, reads DAMVIQNPRYQVTQFGKPVTLSCSQTLNHNVMYWYQQKSSQAPKLLFHYYDKDFNNEADTPDNFQSRRPNTSFCFLDIRSPGLGDTAMYLCATSTKAGDYNEQFFGPGTRLTVL.

The chain recombines TRBV28 with TRBJ2-5; D might be TRBD1 (6 bases). Trimming removed 6 bases from V and 7 bases from J, with 15 bases in between. Per germline, CDR1 MDHEN and CDR2 SYDVKM. There are 13 residues in the CDR3. The CDR3 region is CASSSGVQRTQYF. The CDR3 DNA reads TGTGCCAGCAGCTCAGGGGTTCAAAGGACCCAGTACTTC.

This sequence joins TRBV9 and TRBJ2-7; tentative D call: TRBD1 (6 bases). From germline, CDR1 is SGDLS and CDR2 YYNGEE. The germline V and J ends were trimmed by 3 bases and 3 bases, with 13 bases remaining between them. The CDR3 is 14 amino acids. The CDR3 here is CASSAETGDYEQYF. The CDR3 coding sequence is TGTGCCAGCAGCGCCGAGACAGGTGACTACGAGCAGTACTTC.

This rearrangement joins TRBV18 to TRBJ2-7, with D possibly TRBD1 on 5 matching bases. Per germline, CDR1 KGHSH and CDR2 LQKENI. The CDR3 is 18 residues long. Trimming shortened V by 3 bases and J by 0 bases, and 21 bases separated the two germline ends. The CDR3 spells CASSPQGLRSSSSYEQYF. Written as DNA, the CDR3 is TGTGCCAGCTCACCCCAGGGTTTGAGATCTTCCTCCTCCTACGAGCAGTACTTC.

V is TRBV30 and J is TRBJ2-5; 8 nucleotides align to TRBD1. The CDR3 runs 14 residues. V lost 3 bases, J lost 1 base, and 4 bases stayed unmatched. Per germline, CDR1 GTSNPN and CDR2 SVGIG (reference sequence). CDR3 sequence reads: CAWRAGGSQETQYF. The CDR3 bases are TGTGCCTGGAGAGCAGGGGGCTCCCAAGAGACCCAGTACTTC.

This chain joins TRBV6-8 and TRBJ1-1; D is possibly TRBD1 (5 bases). Looked up from germline, CDR1 is MNHGY and CDR2 is SAAAGT. This CDR3 comprises 13 residues. Trimming took off 8 bases at V and 5 bases at J, with 15 bases between the two ends. The CDR3 nucleotides read TGTGCCAGCCGCAGGGCCGCGGGGACTGAAGCTTTCTTT. Protein: CASRRAAGTEAFF.